What follows describes a single T cell receptor (beta chain). Its antigen is unidentified. This CDR3 comprises 12 residues. With 8 bases removed from V and 5 bases from J, the gap between germline ends came to 13 bases. Germline CDR1 is LNHDA and CDR2 is SQIVND (reference sequence). Primers for the PCR totalled 60 Vbeta and 13 Jbeta. Per the original methods: Among the unique TCR beta chains that a later analysis counted, about 81 million in all, 10 million to 11 million were shared. The repertoire was sequenced with immunoSEQ multiplex PCR; TCRdb's copy has only in-frame clones and lacks some. That table gives V, J and clone size, and the DNA gave D and trimming. The table lists around 160,000 clones, 75% to 80% of them singletons. This entry is derived from a study of cytomegalovirus exposure and HLA in healthy donors. Points from the study as a whole: In an earlier analysis, in some 500 donors, most V segments appeared productive either ~90% or ~30% of the time. Presence/absence analyses took donor sequencing depth as roughly uniform. The likely origin of a cluster of highly shared sequence variants was a sequencing artifact.

V gene TRBV19 combines with J gene TRBJ2-7; D may be TRBD2 (5 bases). The clonotype was recovered from a man aged 35-49 years in good health and CMV-seropositive. The sequenced sample was PBMCs. CDR3 nucleotides: TGTGCCAGTGGGAGAGGTCGCGACGAGCAGTACTTC. Its translation: CASGRGRDEQYF.